This passage covers 25 T cell receptor beta chains from one sample sequenced in a study of T cells in Graves' hyperthyroidism and ophthalmopathy (dated by TCRdb to between 2017 and 2020). The library came from multiplex PCR. The data were produced on an Illumina HiSeq 2000. TCR beta CDR3 regions were amplified from RNA transcripts. For the first round of RT-PCR on the TCR CDR3, the HTBI primer set was used together with the Qiagen OneStep RT-PCR kit. TCRdb reanalyzed the raw reads on its own, using fastp at Q25 for trimming and MiXCR for clone calling, and kept in-frame beta chains. Every distinct CDR3 protein forms one entry, paired with its most common genes and DNA. The sample table records roughly 280,000 distinct CDR3 sequences; 22% of these occur just once. The top ten clones comprise roughly 60% of the sample. Sequencing was done on a sample of blood. The receptor set was obtained from a man between 25 and 39 years old with Graves' ophthalmopathy.

In this sample, this clonotype turned up many times. This sequence joins TRBV20-1 and TRBJ2-1; D unclear. CDR1 is DFQATT and CDR2 is SNEGSKA in the germline V gene (reference sequence). The CDR3 loop spans 12 amino acids. Trimming shortened V by 5 bases and J by 7 bases, and 12 bases separated the two germline ends. Here the CDR3 reads CSAPPVGNEQFF. Written as DNA, the CDR3 is TGCAGTGCTCCGCCTGTCGGTAATGAGCAGTTCTTC.

This clonotype showed up many times. V and J are TRBV3-1 and TRBJ2-1, with unresolved D. CDR1 is LGHDT, CDR2 YNNKEL, per germline (reference sequence). The CDR3 covers 15 residues. V was clipped by 0 bases and J by 9 bases, with 15 bases between them. Written as DNA, the CDR3 is TGTGCCAGCAGCCAAGATAGGGCCCTCCAGGTTGAGCAGTTCTTC. Its protein is CASSQDRALQVEQFF.

The chain links TRBV6-5 to TRBJ1-1; D is uncertain. The CDR3 spans 14 residues. V shed 2 bases and J shed 4 bases, with 11 bases lying between them. Germline CDR1 is MNHEY and CDR2 is SVGAGI. DNA of the CDR3: TGTGCCAGCAGTTACAGGGAACGACGCACTGAAGCTTTCTTT. This encodes CASSYRERRTEAFF.

This clonotype was detected a few times. V gene TRBV28 combines with J gene TRBJ2-2; no clear D gene. This CDR3 contains 15 residues. Germline assignment: CDR1 MDHEN and CDR2 SYDVKM. The V gene lost 6 bases and the J gene lost 2 bases, with 13 bases spanning the gap. As DNA, the CDR3 is TGTGCCAGCAGCCCGCTAGTCAGAAACACCGGGGAGCTGTTTTTT. It codes for CASSPLVRNTGELFF.

The V call is TRBV7-3, the J call TRBJ2-3, with D uncertain. The V gene's germline CDR1 is SGHTA and CDR2 FQGTGA. The germline V and J ends were trimmed by 2 bases and 3 bases, with 18 bases remaining between them. The CDR3 runs 17 residues. In DNA form, the CDR3 reads TGTGCCAGCAGCTTACCCAGACCGCCCGGCGAGACAGATACGCAGTATTTT. Its translation: CASSLPRPPGETDTQYF.

The V and J genes are TRBV15 and TRBJ2-1, with 14 bases matching TRBD2. Looked up from germline, CDR1 is LNHNV and CDR2 is YYDKDF (reference sequence). This CDR3 spans 18 amino acids. V was pared by 5 bases and J by 8 bases, with 14 bases of the junction left unmatched. CDR3: CATSPGTSGSQVIDEQFF. The CDR3 bases are TGTGCCACCAGCCCCGGGACTAGCGGGAGCCAGGTTATTGATGAGCAGTTCTTC.

V gene TRBV28 combines with J gene TRBJ2-3; D perhaps matches TRBD2 (5 bases). Trimming shortened V by 9 bases and J by 4 bases, and 8 bases separated the two germline ends. CDR3 length: 11 residues. Germline V gene lookup returns CDR1 MDHEN and CDR2 SYDVKM. CDR3 DNA sequence: TGTGCCAGTTGGAGGTCAGATACGCAGTATTTT. This sequence encodes CASWRSDTQYF.

A few counts support this clonotype. The chain uses TRBV6-2 or TRBV6-3 and TRBJ2-5; 8 bases are a match to TRBD2. The J segment lost 5 bases and the V segment lost 0 bases, leaving 5 bases of the junction unmatched. The CDR3 is made up of 15 amino acids. From germline, CDR1 is MNHEY and CDR2 SVGEGT. The CDR3 reads CASSYSAGATETQYF. In DNA, the CDR3 is TGTGCCAGCAGTTACTCAGCGGGAGCGACGGAGACCCAGTACTTC.

This clonotype was seen a few times. The V gene is TRBV6-1, the J gene TRBJ2-3; unclear D gene. The CDR3 runs 14 residues. The V gene lost 7 bases and the J gene lost 0 bases, with 11 bases spanning the gap. The germline V gene encodes CDR1 MNHNS and CDR2 SASEGT. CDR3 coding DNA: TGTGCCAGCATGAAACTTCCCAGCACAGATACGCAGTATTTT. Amino acid sequence: CASMKLPSTDTQYF.

This sequence joins TRBV15 and TRBJ1-5; possible D gene TRBD1, 5 bases. Per the germline V gene, CDR1 is LNHNV and CDR2 is YYDKDF (reference sequence). Trimming pared 1 base from V and 4 bases from J, leaving 8 bases between. The CDR3 runs to 14 residues. This chain's CDR3 is CATSRAGINQPQHF. The CDR3 nucleotides are TGTGCCACCAGCAGAGCAGGGATTAATCAGCCCCAGCATTTT.

The sample holds many counts of this clonotype. The V gene is TRBV5-6, the J gene TRBJ2-5, with TRBD2 identical over 12 bases. The CDR3 runs 16 residues. The trim removed 4 bases at V and 2 bases at J, leaving 6 bases unmatched. Per germline, CDR1 SGHDT and CDR2 YYEEEE. CDR3 nucleotide sequence: TGTGCCAGCAGCCCCCTAGCGGGAGGGGGACAAGAGACCCAGTACTTC. Protein product: CASSPLAGGGQETQYF.

This clonotype occurred a few times. This chain uses TRBV18 with TRBJ2-2; 14 nucleotides agree with TRBD2. The CDR3 is 16 amino acids. Trimming cost V 6 bases and J 3 bases; bases outside gene matches: 3. Germline lookup yields CDR1 KGHSH and CDR2 LQKENI. The CDR3 sequence: CASSPGLAGDTGELFF. CDR3 nucleotide sequence: TGTGCCAGCTCTCCGGGACTAGCGGGAGACACCGGGGAGCTGTTTTTT.

The rearrangement uses TRBV5-1 and TRBJ2-2; a weak D match, TRBD1 (5 bases). CDR3 length: 14 residues. CDR1 and CDR2 from the germline V gene are SGHRS and YFSETQ. Trimming took off 0 bases at V and 4 bases at J, with 7 bases between the two ends. CDR3 region: CASSLEGSTGELFF. The CDR3 DNA follows: TGCGCCAGCAGCTTGGAGGGGTCCACCGGGGAGCTGTTTTTT.

The V call is TRBV20-1, the J call TRBJ2-1; D is possibly TRBD2 (5 bases). The germline CDR1 and CDR2 sequences are DFQATT and SNEGSKA (reference sequence). The CDR3 loop spans 11 amino acids. Deletions cut 6 bases from V and 10 bases from J, with 13 bases between. CDR3 sequence reads: CSANSVWEQFF. The CDR3 DNA reads as TGCAGTGCAAATAGCGTTTGGGAGCAGTTCTTC.

This chain uses TRBV12-3 or TRBV12-4 with TRBJ1-5; 9 positions agree with TRBD1. J was trimmed by 0 bases and V by 4 bases; bases with no gene match: 4. CDR3 size: 16 residues. CDR3: CASSWDREDSNQPQHF. The DNA for the CDR3 is TGTGCCAGCAGTTGGGACAGGGAAGATAGCAATCAGCCCCAGCATTTT.

This clonotype was seen repeatedly, ten times or more. The J gene is TRBJ2-5, the V gene TRBV20-1, with D tentatively TRBD1 (5 bases). This CDR3 is built from 11 residues. CDR1 DFQATT and CDR2 SNEGSKA come from the germline V gene (reference sequence). V lost 2 bases, J lost 4 bases, and 5 bases lay in between. CDR3 nucleotide sequence: TGCAGTGCTAGACAGGGAGAGACCCAGTACTTC. Translated: CSARQGETQYF.

This clonotype was picked up a small number of times. A clone one base away is much larger, so this may be a read error. V and J are TRBV3-1 and TRBJ1-1, with D uncertain. Germline V lookup: CDR1 LGHDT, CDR2 YNNKEL (reference sequence). The CDR3 extends over 14 amino acids. With 4 bases removed from V and 4 bases from J, the gap between germline ends came to 13 bases. CDR3 residues: CASSLRTVSTEAFF. CDR3 nucleotide sequence: TGTGCCAGCAGCCTCAGGACGGTGAGCACTGAAGCTTTCTTT.

The CDR3 is CSAAPGHLNTEAFF. DNA of the CDR3: TGCAGTGCTGCCCCGGGACACCTGAACACTGAAGCTTTCTTT. The chain combines TRBV20-1 with TRBJ1-1, with TRBD1 as a possible D gene (6 bases). Germline V lookup: CDR1 DFQATT, CDR2 SNEGSKA (reference sequence). The CDR3 extends over 14 amino acids. The V end was cut by 5 bases, the J end by 0 bases, with 13 bases between.

This clonotype has more than one count but fewer than ten. The rearrangement joins TRBV19 to TRBJ2-1, with D perhaps matching TRBD1 or TRBD2 (6 bases each). Trimming cost V 5 bases and J 6 bases, with 17 bases left between them. CDR1 and CDR2 from the germline V gene are LNHDA and SQIVND (reference sequence). The CDR3 loop spans 15 amino acids. The CDR3 sequence: CASSSGFGGSNEQFF. The CDR3, as DNA: TGTGCCAGTAGTTCAGGTTTCGGGGGCAGCAATGAGCAGTTCTTC.

This clonotype came up a few times. The V call is TRBV20-1, the J call TRBJ2-7; TRBD1 is a possible D gene (6 bases). This CDR3 is 14 amino acids long. Germline V gene sequence: CDR1 DFQATT, CDR2 SNEGSKA (reference sequence). Between the trimmed V and J ends, which lost 0 bases and 7 bases, there was a span of 16 bases. CDR3 sequence: CSARDPGPRGEQYF. The CDR3 DNA reads TGCAGTGCTAGAGATCCCGGACCAAGGGGGGAGCAGTACTTC.

V is TRBV6-5 and J is TRBJ1-3; D is unclear. In germline, CDR1 is MNHEY, CDR2 SVGAGI. V lost 4 bases and J 1 base, leaving 26 bases between the germline ends. The CDR3 is 20 residues long. DNA of the CDR3: TGTGCCAGCAGTTCCCTACTCGGAATGATGGAAGGGCCATCTGGAAACACCATATATTTT. Translation gives CASSSLLGMMEGPSGNTIYF.

This clonotype was counted ten times or more. The chain employs TRBV2 and TRBJ2-2; 8 bases align to TRBD1. The CDR3 spans 15 residues. With V trimmed by 6 bases and J by 7 bases, 10 bases remained unmatched. Germline V gene lookup returns CDR1 SNHLY and CDR2 FYNNEI. CDR3: CASRRGQGVVGELFF. The DNA of the CDR3 is TGTGCCAGCAGAAGAGGACAGGGTGTGGTCGGGGAGCTGTTTTTT.

The genes are TRBV14 and TRBJ2-1; TRBD2 agrees at 10 bases. Trimming took 5 bases from V and 5 from J; bases not matched to a gene: 6. Per germline, CDR1 SGHDN and CDR2 FVKESK. The CDR3 is made up of 15 amino acids. The CDR3 DNA sequence: TGTGCCAGCAGCTCCAGCGGGAGGGTTAACAATGAGCAGTTCTTC. Translation gives CASSSSGRVNNEQFF.

This rearrangement joins TRBV29-1 to TRBJ1-1; 7 bases are a match to TRBD1. After removal of 5 bases from V and 7 bases from J, the junction contained 4 bases not matched to a gene. The germline V gene has CDR1 SQVTM and CDR2 ANQGSEA. The CDR3 totals 11 residues. CDR3 protein: CSVLTGDEAFF. The CDR3 DNA follows: TGCAGCGTTTTAACAGGGGATGAAGCTTTCTTT.

This clonotype has only a few counts. The chain couples TRBV6-5 to TRBJ1-6; unclear D gene. CDR1 MNHEY and CDR2 SVGAGI come from the germline V gene. Trimming shortened V by 2 bases and J by 11 bases, and 7 bases separated the two germline ends. The CDR3 totals 12 residues. The CDR3: CASSYVEAPLHF. The CDR3 DNA reads TGTGCCAGCAGTTACGTGGAAGCACCCCTCCACTTT.